These 14 T cell receptor beta chains originate from one sample sequenced in a study of blood T cell repertoires in COVID-19 (dated by TCRdb to the early 2020s). Libraries came from the immunoSEQ multiplex PCR assay. The source is immuneACCESS, and TCRdb retained only in-frame sequences with V and J called. Part of the clones is not carried over; for the studies checked, unresolved V genes explain less than half of this, and the remainder is unexplained. Across this sample there are roughly 160,000 clones, with roughly 85% seen only once. The ten most abundant clones make up under 12% of the sample. Sequenced: peripheral blood. These receptor sequences come from an elderly woman with active or convalescent COVID-19.

The chain carries TRBV5-4 and TRBJ2-1; D is perhaps TRBD2 (6 bases). V was shortened by 3 bases and J by 7 bases, with 17 bases between the two germline ends. The CDR3 is 15 amino acids. The V gene's germline CDR1 is SGHNT and CDR2 YYREEE (reference sequence). The CDR3 sequence: CASSSLAEGRNEQFF. The CDR3 DNA reads as TGTGCCAGCAGCTCTCTAGCAGAAGGGAGGAATGAGCAGTTCTTC.

The rearrangement uses TRBV20-1 and TRBJ2-5, with TRBD2 matching over 10 bases. V was pared by 3 bases and J by 1 base, with 5 bases of the junction left unmatched. Germline V gene lookup returns CDR1 DFQATT and CDR2 SNEGSKA (reference sequence). CDR3 length: 15 residues. As DNA, the CDR3 is TGCAGTGCTAGTCCGCGGACTAGCGGCCAAGAGACCCAGTACTTC. It yields the protein CSASPRTSGQETQYF.

This chain connects TRBV2 to TRBJ1-5; no clear D gene. Germline lookup yields CDR1 SNHLY and CDR2 FYNNEI. V was trimmed by 4 bases and J by 6 bases, leaving 13 bases between them. The CDR3 extends over 14 amino acids. The CDR3 sequence is CASSVESGGQPQHF. CDR3 in DNA: TGTGCCAGCAGTGTAGAAAGCGGCGGTCAGCCCCAGCATTTT.

The V gene is TRBV5-5, the J gene TRBJ2-7; the match to TRBD1 covers 8 bases. J was trimmed by 3 bases and V by 4 bases; bases with no gene match: 9. This CDR3 spans 15 amino acids. Germline lookup yields CDR1 SGHKS and CDR2 YYEKEE (reference sequence). The CDR3 loop reads CASSPSGQAVYEQYF. The CDR3 nucleotides read TGTGCCAGCAGCCCGTCGGGACAGGCCGTCTACGAGCAGTACTTC.

This chain joins TRBV11-2 and TRBJ2-7, with D perhaps TRBD1 (6 bases). Germline CDR1 and CDR2: SGHAT and FQNNGV. Trimming removed 0 bases at V and 2 bases at J, with 14 bases between. CDR3 length equals 16 residues. The CDR3 region is CASSLDRNRATYEQYF. CDR3 nucleotides: TGTGCCAGCAGCTTAGATCGTAACAGGGCAACCTACGAGCAGTACTTC.

The CDR3 spells CASGRDGRSNQPQHF. The CDR3 bases are TGTGCCAGCGGGCGGGACGGACGTAGCAATCAGCCCCAGCATTTT. V and J are TRBV7-2 and TRBJ1-5, with TRBD1 as a possible D gene (5 bases). CDR3 size: 15 residues. The V end was cut by 8 bases, the J end by 0 bases, with 14 bases between. CDR1 and CDR2 from the germline V gene are SGHTA and FQGNSA.

J is TRBJ1-4 and V is TRBV5-1, with TRBD1 identical over 8 bases. Per germline, CDR1 SGHRS and CDR2 YFSETQ. The CDR3 length is 15 residues. V lost 6 bases and J lost 3; bases outside the gene matches: 7. For the CDR3, the DNA is TGCGCCAGCACCTACCTGACAGGGGCTAATGAAAAACTGTTTTTT. This codes for CASTYLTGANEKLFF.

The rearrangement links TRBV7-2 to TRBJ1-6; D may be TRBD1 (5 bases). The CDR3 runs to 13 residues. Germline V CDR1 and CDR2: SGHTA, FQGNSA. V shed 2 bases and J shed 10 bases, with 9 bases lying between them. CDR3 in amino acids: CASSLFRGSPLHF. CDR3 coding DNA: TGTGCCAGCAGCTTATTTAGGGGATCACCCCTCCACTTT. Full variable domain (rest looked up from reference TRBV7-2 and TRBJ1-6): GAGVSQSPSNKVTEKGKDVELRCDPISGHTALYWYRQSLGQGLEFLIYFQGNSAPDKSGLPSDRFSAERTGGSVSTLTIQRTQQEDSAVYLCASSLFRGSPLHFGNGTRLTVT.

As concerns this clone: The identical CDR3 is also encoded by other nucleotide sequences in the sample. The genes are TRBV7-2 and TRBJ1-2; 9 positions agree with TRBD1. Trimming cost V 5 bases and J 4 bases; bases outside gene matches: 2. The CDR3 runs to 13 residues. CDR1 is SGHTA and CDR2 is FQGNSA in the germline V gene. The CDR3 loop reads CASSTGQGYGYTF. CDR3 nucleotides: TGTGCCAGCAGCACGGGACAGGGCTATGGCTACACCTTC.

On this clone: An end of the junction does not agree with germline; a read error may underlie this. The CDR3 DNA sequence: TGTGCCAGCAGTTTAGCGGGGTACTGGGAGAACTTC. Protein: CASSLAGYWENF. The chain is built from TRBV28 and TRBJ1-2; D gene unclear. The CDR3 is 12 amino acids. Germline CDR1 reads MDHEN; CDR2 reads SYDVKM.

The V call is TRBV9, the J call TRBJ1-4; TRBD1 is a possible D gene (6 bases). The CDR3 extends over 14 amino acids. Germline CDR1 SGDLS, CDR2 YYNGEE. Trimming left V 0 bases short and J 7 bases short, with 10 bases between. The CDR3 DNA follows: TGTGCCAGCAGCGTAGTCCCACAGGGTGAAAAACTGTTTTTT. It encodes CASSVVPQGEKLFF.

This clone was seen once. The chain recombines TRBV4-1 with TRBJ1-3; D gene unclear. Germline assignment: CDR1 MGHRA and CDR2 YSYEKL. Trimming pared 4 bases from V and 16 bases from J, leaving 11 bases between. The CDR3 totals 10 residues. The chain's CDR3 is CASSRGKFYF. CDR3 bases: TGCGCCAGCAGCCGAGGTAAATTTTATTTT.

The V gene is TRBV5-1, the J gene TRBJ2-4, with D possibly TRBD2 on 6 matching bases. CDR1 and CDR2 (germline): SGHRS, YFSETQ. This CDR3 spans 14 amino acids. V was pared by 0 bases and J by 4 bases, with 8 bases between. The CDR3: CASSLAGGKNIQYF. CDR3 DNA sequence: TGCGCCAGCAGCTTGGCCGGGGGTAAAAACATTCAGTACTTC.

The CDR3 region is CATSDPRVGEEKLFF. The CDR3 nucleotides read TGTGCCACCAGTGATCCCAGGGTAGGAGAAGAAAAACTGTTTTTT. The chain couples TRBV24-1 to TRBJ1-4, with a weak D call TRBD1 (5 bases). Per the germline V gene, CDR1 is KGHDR and CDR2 is SFDVKD. V shed 3 bases and J shed 8 bases, with 15 bases lying between them. This CDR3 contains 15 residues.